This record covers a single T cell receptor (beta chain). The sample is drawn from a study of blood T cell repertoires in COVID-19. The overall study: From T cells, B-cell-depleted T cells, or PBMCs came the material, which was cDNA or gDNA.

CDR1 is SGHNT, CDR2 YENEEA, per germline. Trimming left V 3 bases short and J 1 base short, with 12 bases between. CDR3 length: 15 residues. The data were produced by immunoSEQ multiplex PCR, yet TCRdb's version contains in-frame clones alone and is incomplete. Here the sample spans fewer than 110,000 clones, about 89% being singletons. The chain combines TRBV11-3 with TRBJ1-1; no clear D. This sequence originates from a woman aged 60-75 years with acute or convalescent COVID-19. Input material: peripheral blood. CDR3 sequence reads: CASSFGYGGNTEAFF. CDR3 DNA sequence: TGTGCCAGCAGCTTTGGTTACGGCGGGAACACTGAAGCTTTCTTT.